The entry below gives a single TCR beta chain sequence along with its context. Its matching antigen is unknown. A multiplex PCR was run with 60 Vbeta primers and 13 Jbeta primers. The data were produced by immunoSEQ multiplex PCR, yet TCRdb's version contains in-frame clones alone and is incomplete. The sample consists of about 97,000 clones, approximately 85% of them appearing once. The source of the sample is a study of cytomegalovirus exposure and HLA in healthy donors. The study, taken as a whole, reports: The only immune exposure information that was available was CMV serostatus. Generally TCR sequences proved uncommon, though certain public TCRs appeared in numerous donors. Cytomegalovirus-associated TCR beta chains were listed, numbering 164. A later analysis found most CMV-associated TCR beta chains apparently HLA-restricted.

This CDR3 comprises 14 residues. CDR1 and CDR2 (germline): LNHDA, SQIVND (reference sequence). V lost 2 bases and J lost 2; bases outside the gene matches: 1. The clonotype comes from a young man in good health and CMV-seronegative. Specimen: PBMCs. The chain employs TRBV19 and TRBJ2-7; 9 bases agree with TRBD1. The CDR3 here is CASSIRDRAYEQYF. The DNA of the CDR3 is TGTGCCAGTAGTATACGGGACAGGGCCTACGAGCAGTACTTC. The full variable domain, its missing parts supplied by reference TRBV19 and TRBJ2-7, is DGGITQSPKYLFRKEGQNVTLSCEQNLNHDAMYWYRQDPGQGLRLIYYSQIVNDFQKGDIAEGYSVSREKKESFPLTVTSAQKNPTAFYLCASSIRDRAYEQYFGPGTRLTVT.